This T cell receptor (beta chain) is from a study of chemoradiotherapy in HPV16-positive cancers. Some clones are missing from TCRdb's copy, which holds only in-frame ones; the method was immunoSEQ multiplex PCR. The sample consists of about 17,000 clones, 90% to 95% of them appearing once. With 5 bases removed from V and 1 base from J, the gap between germline ends came to 3 bases. The CDR3 is 12 residues long. Per the germline V gene, CDR1 is SGHTA and CDR2 is FQGNSA. Study results and caveats: Candidate HPV-specific clones and E7-related TCR motifs grew in tumor during treatment. HPV-responsive T-cell expansion during chemoradiotherapy was linked to improved recurrence-free survival in HPV16-positive patients.

Regarding this clone: What it binds is unknown. As the CDR3 is not closed by the conserved phenylalanine or tryptophan, this likely results from a read error.

This chain links TRBV7-2 with TRBJ1-5; D gene unclear. Sequenced material: blood, taken from a patient who underwent chemoradiotherapy. This clonotype was obtained from a human donor with HPV-associated anogenital cancer. The CDR3 DNA is TGTGCCAGCAGCCTGAGCAATCAGCCCCAGCATCTT. Protein product: CASSLSNQPQHL.